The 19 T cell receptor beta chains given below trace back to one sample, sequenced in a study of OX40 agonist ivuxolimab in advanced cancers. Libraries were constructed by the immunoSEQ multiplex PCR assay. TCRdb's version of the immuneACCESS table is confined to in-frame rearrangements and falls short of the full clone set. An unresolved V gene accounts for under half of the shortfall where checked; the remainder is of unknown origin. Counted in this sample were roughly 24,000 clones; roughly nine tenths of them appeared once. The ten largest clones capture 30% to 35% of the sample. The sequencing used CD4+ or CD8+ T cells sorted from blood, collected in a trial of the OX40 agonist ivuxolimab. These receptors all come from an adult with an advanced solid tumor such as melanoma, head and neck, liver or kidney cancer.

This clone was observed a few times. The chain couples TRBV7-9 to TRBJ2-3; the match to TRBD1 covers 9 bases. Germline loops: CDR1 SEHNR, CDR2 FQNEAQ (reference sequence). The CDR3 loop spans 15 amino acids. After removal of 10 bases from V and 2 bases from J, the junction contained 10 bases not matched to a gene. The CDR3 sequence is CATKNRGLITDTQYF. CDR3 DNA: TGTGCCACAAAGAACAGGGGGCTAATCACAGATACGCAGTATTTT.

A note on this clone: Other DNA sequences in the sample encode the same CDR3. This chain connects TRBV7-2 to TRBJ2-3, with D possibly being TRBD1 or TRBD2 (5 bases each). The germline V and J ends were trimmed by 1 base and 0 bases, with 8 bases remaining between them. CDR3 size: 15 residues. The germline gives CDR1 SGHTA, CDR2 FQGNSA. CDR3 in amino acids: CASSLDGGSTDTQYF. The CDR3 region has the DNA TGTGCCAGCAGCTTAGATGGGGGAAGCACAGATACGCAGTATTTT.

CDR3 nucleotide sequence: TGTGCCAGCAGCTTAGCGTTAGGAGGCTCCTACGAGCAGTACTTC. Encoded protein: CASSLALGGSYEQYF. J is TRBJ2-7 and V is TRBV7-9, with D tentatively TRBD2 (5 bases). The CDR3 covers 15 residues. Looked up from germline, CDR1 is SEHNR and CDR2 is FQNEAQ (reference sequence). Trimming took 0 bases from V and 0 from J, leaving 9 bases between them.

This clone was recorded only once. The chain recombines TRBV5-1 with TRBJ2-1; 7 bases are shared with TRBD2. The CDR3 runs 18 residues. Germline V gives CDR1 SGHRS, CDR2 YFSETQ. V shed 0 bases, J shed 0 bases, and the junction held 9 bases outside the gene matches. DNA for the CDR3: TGCGCCAGCAGCTTGGCTAGCGGACCCTCGAGCTCCTACAATGAGCAGTTCTTC. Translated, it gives CASSLASGPSSSYNEQFF.

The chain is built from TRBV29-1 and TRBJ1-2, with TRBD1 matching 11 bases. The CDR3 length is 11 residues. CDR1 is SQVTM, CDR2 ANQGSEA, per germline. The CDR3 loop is CVGQGGYGYTF. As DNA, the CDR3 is TGCGTGGGACAGGGGGGCTATGGCTACACCTTC.

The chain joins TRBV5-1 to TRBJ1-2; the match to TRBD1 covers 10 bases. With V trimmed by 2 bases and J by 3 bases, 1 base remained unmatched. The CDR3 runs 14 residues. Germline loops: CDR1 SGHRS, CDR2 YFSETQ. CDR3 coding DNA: TGCGCCAGCAGCTTCGGGACAGGGGACTATGGCTACACCTTC. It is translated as CASSFGTGDYGYTF.

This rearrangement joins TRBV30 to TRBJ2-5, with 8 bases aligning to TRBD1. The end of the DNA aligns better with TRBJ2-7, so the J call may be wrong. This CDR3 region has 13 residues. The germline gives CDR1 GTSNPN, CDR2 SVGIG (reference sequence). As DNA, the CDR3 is TGTGCCTGGAGTCCAGGGGGCTTTGGCGAGCAGTACTTC. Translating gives CAWSPGGFGEQYF.

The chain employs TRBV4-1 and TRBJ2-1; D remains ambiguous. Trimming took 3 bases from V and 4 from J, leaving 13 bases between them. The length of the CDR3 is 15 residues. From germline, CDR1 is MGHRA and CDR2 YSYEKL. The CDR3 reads CASSHGFGRYNEQFF. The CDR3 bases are TGCGCCAGCAGCCATGGTTTTGGCAGGTACAATGAGCAGTTCTTC.

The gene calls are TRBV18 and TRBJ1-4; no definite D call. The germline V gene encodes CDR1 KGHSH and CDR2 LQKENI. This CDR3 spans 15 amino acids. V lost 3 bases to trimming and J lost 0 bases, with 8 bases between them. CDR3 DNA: TGTGCCAGCTCACCTCTTCCTCCAACTAATGAAAAACTGTTTTTT. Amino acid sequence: CASSPLPPTNEKLFF.

The CDR3 sequence: CATKEGSEYQETQYF. The DNA for the CDR3 is TGTGCCACCAAAGAGGGCTCCGAGTACCAAGAGACCCAGTACTTC. The chain employs TRBV10-3 and TRBJ2-5; D might be TRBD2 (5 bases). The CDR3 spans 15 residues. Germline CDR1 ENHRY, CDR2 SYGVKD. Trimming took 10 bases from V and 0 from J, leaving 18 bases between them.

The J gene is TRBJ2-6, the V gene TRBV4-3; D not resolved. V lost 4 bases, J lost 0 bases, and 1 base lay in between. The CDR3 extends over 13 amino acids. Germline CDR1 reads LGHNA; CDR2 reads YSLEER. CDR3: CASSPSGANVLTF. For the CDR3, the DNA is TGCGCCAGCAGCCCCTCTGGGGCCAACGTCCTGACTTTC.

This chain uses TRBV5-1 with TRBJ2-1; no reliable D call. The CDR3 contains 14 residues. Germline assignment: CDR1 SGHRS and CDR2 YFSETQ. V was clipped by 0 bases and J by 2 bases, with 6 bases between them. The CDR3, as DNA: TGCGCCAGCAGCTTGGCCGCAGCCTACAATGAGCAGTTCTTC. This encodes CASSLAAAYNEQFF.

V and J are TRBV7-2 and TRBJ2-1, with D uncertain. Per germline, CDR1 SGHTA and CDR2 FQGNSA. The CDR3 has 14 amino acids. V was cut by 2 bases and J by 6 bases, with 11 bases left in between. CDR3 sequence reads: CASSLRLRANEQFF. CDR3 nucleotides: TGTGCCAGCAGCTTAAGACTGAGAGCCAATGAGCAGTTCTTC.

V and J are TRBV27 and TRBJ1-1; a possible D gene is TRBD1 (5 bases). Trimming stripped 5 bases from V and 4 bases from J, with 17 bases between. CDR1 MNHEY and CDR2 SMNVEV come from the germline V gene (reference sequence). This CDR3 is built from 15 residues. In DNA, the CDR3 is TGTGCCAGCAGTAAGTGGGGGTCAGGGCTCACTGAAGCTTTCTTT. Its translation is CASSKWGSGLTEAFF.

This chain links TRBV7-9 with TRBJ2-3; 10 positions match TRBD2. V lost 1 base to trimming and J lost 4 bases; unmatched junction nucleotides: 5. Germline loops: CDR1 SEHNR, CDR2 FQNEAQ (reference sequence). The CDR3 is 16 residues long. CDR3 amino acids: CASSLGLAGEADTQYF. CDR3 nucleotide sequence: TGTGCCAGCAGCTTAGGGCTAGCGGGAGAGGCAGATACGCAGTATTTT. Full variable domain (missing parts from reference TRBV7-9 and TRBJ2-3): DTGVSQNPRHKITKRGQNVTFRCDPISEHNRLYWYRQTLGQGPEFLTYFQNEAQLEKSRLLSDRFSAERPKGSFSTLEIQRTEQGDSAMYLCASSLGLAGEADTQYFGPGTRLTVL.

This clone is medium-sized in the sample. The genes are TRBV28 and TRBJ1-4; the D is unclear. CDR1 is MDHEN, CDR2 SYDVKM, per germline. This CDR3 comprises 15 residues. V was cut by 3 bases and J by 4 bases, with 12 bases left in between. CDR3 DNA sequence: TGTGCCAGCAGTTTGGAATCGGTTCTTAATGAAAAACTGTTTTTT. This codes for CASSLESVLNEKLFF. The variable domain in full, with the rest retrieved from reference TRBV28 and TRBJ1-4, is DVKVTQSSRYLVKRTGEKVFLECVQDMDHENMFWYRQDPGLGLRLIYFSYDVKMKEKGDIPEGYSVSREKKERFSLILESASTNQTSMYLCASSLESVLNEKLFFGSGTQLSVL.

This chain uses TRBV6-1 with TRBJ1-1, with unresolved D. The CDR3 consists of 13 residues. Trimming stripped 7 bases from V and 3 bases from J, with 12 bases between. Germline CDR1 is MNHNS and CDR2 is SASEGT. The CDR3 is CASNYRRDTEAFF. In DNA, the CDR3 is TGTGCCAGCAACTACCGAAGGGACACTGAAGCTTTCTTT.

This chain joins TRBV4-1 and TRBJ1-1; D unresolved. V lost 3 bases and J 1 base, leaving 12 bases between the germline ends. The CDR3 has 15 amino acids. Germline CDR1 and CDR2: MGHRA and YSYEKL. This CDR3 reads CASSQPRRGNTEAFF. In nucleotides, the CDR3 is TGCGCCAGCAGCCAGCCACGTCGCGGGAACACTGAAGCTTTCTTT.

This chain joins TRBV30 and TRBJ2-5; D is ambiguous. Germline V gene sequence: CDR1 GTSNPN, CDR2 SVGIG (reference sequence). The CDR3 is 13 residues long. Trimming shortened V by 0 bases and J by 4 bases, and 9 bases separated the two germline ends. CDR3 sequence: CAWSVRMGETQYF. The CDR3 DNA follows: TGTGCCTGGAGTGTACGGATGGGAGAGACCCAGTACTTC.